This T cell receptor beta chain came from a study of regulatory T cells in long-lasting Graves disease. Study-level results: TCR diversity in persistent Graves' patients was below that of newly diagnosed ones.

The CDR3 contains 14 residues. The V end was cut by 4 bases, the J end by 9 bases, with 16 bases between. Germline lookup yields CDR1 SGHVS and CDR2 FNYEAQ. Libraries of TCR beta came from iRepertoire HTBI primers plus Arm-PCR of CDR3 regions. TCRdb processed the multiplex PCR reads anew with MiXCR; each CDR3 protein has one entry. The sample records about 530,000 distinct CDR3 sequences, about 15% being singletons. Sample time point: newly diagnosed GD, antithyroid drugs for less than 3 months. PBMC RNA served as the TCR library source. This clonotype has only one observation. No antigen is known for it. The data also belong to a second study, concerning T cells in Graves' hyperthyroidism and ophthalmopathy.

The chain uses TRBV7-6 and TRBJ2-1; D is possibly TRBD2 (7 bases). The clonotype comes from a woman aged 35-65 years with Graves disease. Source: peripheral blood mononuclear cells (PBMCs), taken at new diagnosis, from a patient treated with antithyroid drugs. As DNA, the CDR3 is TGTGCCAGCAGCTCATTGGGGGGAGGGGGTGAGCAGTTCTTC. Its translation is CASSSLGGGGEQFF.